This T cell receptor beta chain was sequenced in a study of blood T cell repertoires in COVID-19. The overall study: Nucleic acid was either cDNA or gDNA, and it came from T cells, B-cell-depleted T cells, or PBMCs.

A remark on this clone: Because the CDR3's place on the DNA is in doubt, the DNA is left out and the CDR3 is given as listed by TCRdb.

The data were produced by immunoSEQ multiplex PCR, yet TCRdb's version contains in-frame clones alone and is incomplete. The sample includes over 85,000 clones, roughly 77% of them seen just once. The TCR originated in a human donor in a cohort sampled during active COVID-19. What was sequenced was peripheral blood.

The CDR3 loop is CASILAGDRGGELFF. V gene TRBV6-6 combines with J gene TRBJ2-2; the tabulated D call, TRBD2, remains unverified against the DNA. A total of 15 residues make up the CDR3, ends included. The germline CDR1 and CDR2 sequences are MNHNY and SVGAGI (reference sequence).